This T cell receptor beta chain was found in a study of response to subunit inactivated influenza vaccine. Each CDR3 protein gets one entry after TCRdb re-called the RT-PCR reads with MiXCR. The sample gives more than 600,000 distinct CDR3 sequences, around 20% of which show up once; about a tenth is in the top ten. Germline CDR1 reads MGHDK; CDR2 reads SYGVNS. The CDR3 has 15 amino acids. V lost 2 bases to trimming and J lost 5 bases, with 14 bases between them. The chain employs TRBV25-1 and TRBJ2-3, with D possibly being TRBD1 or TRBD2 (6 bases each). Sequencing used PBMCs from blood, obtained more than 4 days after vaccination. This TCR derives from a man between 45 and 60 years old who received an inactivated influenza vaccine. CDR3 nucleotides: TGTGCCAGCAGTGAAGCCGGGGGCAGAATAGATACGCAGTATTTT. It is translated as CASSEAGGRIDTQYF.